This entry concerns a single T cell receptor (beta chain). The sample belongs to a study of control samples from healthy donors and cancer patients. Assay used: immunoSEQ multiplex PCR; TCRdb lists only in-frame clones, some missing. This table has approximately 130,000 clones, approximately 89% appearing once. Per germline, CDR1 SGHTA and CDR2 FQGTGA. There are 13 residues in the CDR3. The V end lost 2 bases, the J end lost 10 bases, and 9 bases lay between the germline ends. V and J are TRBV7-3 and TRBJ1-6, with D possibly matching TRBD1 (6 bases). The sample consisted of blood. This clonotype was obtained from a man aged 55 to 70 in good health. CDR3 in amino acids: CASSLSTGSPLHF. Written as DNA, the CDR3 is TGTGCCAGCAGCTTATCTACAGGGTCACCCCTCCACTTT.